This is a list of T cell receptor beta chains from one sample in a study of cytomegalovirus exposure and HLA in healthy donors. Repertoires were generated with immunoSEQ multiplex PCR, while TCRdb's copy carries only in-frame clones and drops some. Among under 250,000 clones listed, around 86% were seen once. The sequenced sample was PBMCs. The source is a woman between 50 and 59 years old in good health and CMV-seropositive. CDR3s include the opening cysteine and the closing phenylalanine or tryptophan. A D gene is named only where the DNA matches it firmly. Clone size is not always given. Where it is, it says once, few, many or a class for expanded clones.

d_gene	abundance	v_gene	j_gene	CDR3nt	CDR3aa
NA	once	TRBV7-2	TRBJ1-2	TGTGCCAGCAGCTTGTCCGGGGACTATGGCTACACCTTC	CASSLSGDYGYTF
NA	NA	TRBV5-1	TRBJ1-3	TGCGCCAGCAGCTTGGCGGTCCAGGGGATCATCGCGAACACCATATATTTT	CASSLAVQGIIANTIYF
TRBD1	few	TRBV4-1	TRBJ2-1	TGCGCCAGCAGCCAAGCCGGGACAGGTGCCTACAATGAGCAGTTCTTC	CASSQAGTGAYNEQFF
NA	NA	TRBV11-3	TRBJ2-2	TGTGCCAGCAGCCCCGATGGACAGAGGAACACCGGGGAGCTGTTTTTT	CASSPDGQRNTGELFF
NA	NA	TRBV19	TRBJ2-2	TGTGCCAGTAGTATGAGGGTCCGTTCCCCCGGGGAGCTGTTTTTT	CASSMRVRSPGELFF
NA	few	TRBV28	TRBJ2-7	TGTGCCAGCAGTTTTGCAAATTCGCGAGAACAGTACTTC	CASSFANSREQYF
TRBD2	once	TRBV5-1	TRBJ2-1	TGCGCCAGCAGCTCCAGACGAACGACTAGCGGGGGAATGAATGAGCAGTTCTTC	CASSSRRTTSGGMNEQFF
TRBD2	NA	TRBV2	TRBJ2-5	TGTGCCAGCAGGGGACTAGCGGGGGGGTTGGAGACCCAGTACTTC	CASRGLAGGLETQYF
TRBD2	NA	TRBV19	TRBJ2-5	TGTGCCAGTACCCAATCGGGAAGGGAGGGCGGAGAGACCCAGTACTTC	CASTQSGREGGETQYF
NA	NA	TRBV9	TRBJ2-3	TGTGCCAGCAGCATCCCCCGGGGGGCCGTCGGAACAGATACGCAGTATTTT	CASSIPRGAVGTDTQYF
TRBD2	NA	TRBV18	TRBJ2-1	TGTGCCAGCTCATCCCTTCCTCCGACTAGCGGGGGCCACAATGAGCAGTTCTTC	CASSSLPPTSGGHNEQFF
NA	NA	TRBV6-5	TRBJ1-2	TGTGCCAGCCTTAGCAGGGAGGATAAGAATGGCTACACCTTC	CASLSREDKNGYTF
NA	NA	TRBV4-3	TRBJ1-1	TGCGCCAGCAGCCAACATACACTGAACACTGAAGCTTTCTTT	CASSQHTLNTEAFF
TRBD1	NA	TRBV5-1	TRBJ2-3	TGCGCCAGCAGAAAACAGGGGGCGCGTAATACAGATACGCAGTATTTT	CASRKQGARNTDTQYF
TRBD1	NA	TRBV7-7	TRBJ2-1	TGTGCCAGCAGTTCGACAGGGTTAAATGAGCAGTTCTTC	CASSSTGLNEQFF
NA	NA	TRBV9	TRBJ2-2	TGTGCCAGCAGCCGACAGGTCACCGGGGAGCTGTTTTTT	CASSRQVTGELFF
NA	NA	TRBV19	TRBJ1-2	TGTGCCAGTAGAGCAGGGGTGGGCAACTATGGCTACACCTTC	CASRAGVGNYGYTF
NA	NA	TRBV6-5	TRBJ2-1	TGTGCCAGCAGCGACTTGGGGAGCAATGAGCAGTTCTTC	CASSDLGSNEQFF
TRBD1	NA	TRBV5-1	TRBJ2-7	TGCGCCAGCAGCTGGGGGACAGGGCGAGAGCAGTACTTC	CASSWGTGREQYF
TRBD1	NA	TRBV4-1	TRBJ2-7	TGCGCCAGCAGCCAAGATGACAGGGGCTACGAGCAGTACTTC	CASSQDDRGYEQYF
TRBD1	NA	TRBV19	TRBJ2-7	TGTGCCAGTGGTGGCAGGGGGTCGCTTACCTACGAGCAGTACTTC	CASGGRGSLTYEQYF